Reported below is one T cell receptor (beta chain). What it binds is not known. The trim removed 4 bases at V and 4 bases at J, leaving 8 bases unmatched. Looked up from germline, CDR1 is SGHRS and CDR2 is YFSETQ. The CDR3 is 16 residues long. These data belong to a study of siplizumab effects on memory and regulatory T cells. Study-wide findings and caveats: A mean of approximately 70% of mappable alloreactive CD4+ clones were Treg-derived with siplizumab, compared with 26.9% in controls. Naive T cells were seemingly more diverse than memory cells, and major contributions to the alloresponse seemed to be made by them.

Data came from immunoSEQ multiplex PCR; TCRdb stores just in-frame clones and leaves some out. The data show tens of thousands of clones, around 95% seen once. V is TRBV5-1 and J is TRBJ2-3, with 11 bases that match TRBD2. Sequencing input: naive CD4+ T cells sorted from blood. The TCR originated in a human donor in good health. CDR3 in DNA: TGCGCCAGCAGCCGCGGTACTAGCGGGGGACCAGATACGCAGTATTTT. It specifies CASSRGTSGGPDTQYF.